A selection of T cell receptor beta chains follows, all from one sample in a study of immune characterization of retroperitoneal liposarcoma. TCRdb reanalysed the PCR reads using MiXCR and keeps one entry per CDR3 protein. The table lists under 15,000 distinct CDR3 sequences, less than 55% of them singletons. The specimen sequenced was tumor tissue. The receptors were sampled from a female donor with retroperitoneal liposarcoma. Each CDR3 is given without its conserved first and last residue. Clone size, where shown, is once, few, many, or a class for clones that have expanded.

v_call clone_size cdr3_aa
TRBV11-1 - ASSYQSNEQF
TRBV6-2/TRBV6-3 - ASWGSQHYEQY
TRBV7-2 few ASSLAGVTQY
TRBV6-1 - ASSESWLDTQY
TRBV12-3/TRBV12-4 many ASSLVQGGTLGETQY
TRBV14 - ASRLSPQETQY
TRBV6-6 once ASSATGQTY
TRBV6-4 large ASSGASGEAYNEQF
TRBV6-1 - ASSPIGLAGGGGELF
TRBV6-8 - ASKRGQGCTDTQY
TRBV6-1 many ASSEAAPGQGTDTQY
TRBV6-5 few ASSYSRTSGRETQY
TRBV6-1 few ASSEVDRGYGYT
TRBV7-2 medium-sized ASSLGTRKETQY
TRBV7-3 few ASSLTRLAGGASSTDTQY
TRBV10-2 - ASRAGGETQY
TRBV6-1 - ASSRIYEQY
TRBV6-1 - ASSGQQRTYEQY
TRBV6-1 - ASSSSGRALGQF
TRBV6-1 - ASSKTGGTYEQY
TRBV11-3 - ASSVHGSTDTQY
TRBV6-1 - ASGTSIRLLEQF
TRBV12-3/TRBV12-4 - ASSAFGGANNEQF
TRBV10-3 few AISEPPSGTSSYEQY
TRBV5-3 - ASSPLEKNNEQY
TRBV6-1 medium-sized ASSEGVQETQY
TRBV7-2 medium-sized ASSLGGSGSQETQY
TRBV6-1 - ASRGGGTEVF
TRBV10-2 - ASSEATVTSWQF
TRBV27 few ASSLSSGMNTEAF
TRBV6-5 - ASSLNTETIVNTGELF
TRBV7-9 many ASSLAHRPERNEQF
TRBV6-1 few ASSLQGAYTETQY
TRBV6-1 many ASSALGGVTQF
TRBV6-1 many ASSEGGGGKDTQY
TRBV11-2 once ASSASSGRTVEQY
TRBV27 - ASSLTGGYEQF
TRBV27 once ASSSASYEQY
TRBV27 - ASNLPGRKQF
TRBV6-5 few ASSFRTSGQSADTQY
TRBV25-1 - ASTRAGHTGELF
TRBV6-6 - ASSYSPGGEQY
TRBV6-5 few ASSYHIKETQF
TRBV6-1 - ASSETPFSEAF
TRBV7-2 many ASSSGTALNTGELF
TRBV6-5 few ASSLGLAGAETQY
TRBV27 - ASSIQGAGNIHY
TRBV27 - ASSSGTGAF